The next 17 T cell receptor beta chains were all read from a single sample in a study of tumor-infiltrating lymphocytes in localized non-small cell lung cancer. Repertoires were generated with immunoSEQ multiplex PCR, while TCRdb's copy carries only in-frame clones and drops some. The table has some 11,000 clones, just over 65% seen once. The sequenced sample consisted of uninvolved lung tissue not adjacent to the tumor. The receptors originated from a human donor with non-small cell lung cancer.

The J gene is TRBJ2-7, the V gene TRBV27; no firm D call. Trimming left V 2 bases short and J 2 bases short, with 7 bases between. This CDR3 region has 13 residues. Germline V gene data show CDR1 as MNHEY and CDR2 as SMNVEV (reference sequence). The CDR3 reads CASSLHGAYEQYF. The CDR3 nucleotides are TGTGCCAGCAGTTTACATGGGGCCTACGAGCAGTACTTC.

The genes are TRBV28 and TRBJ2-3; 12 nucleotides align to TRBD2. The V and J ends lost 6 bases and 5 bases, in that order; junction bases with no gene match: 9. The germline gives CDR1 MDHEN, CDR2 SYDVKM. The CDR3 loop spans 16 amino acids. CDR3 nucleotide sequence: TGTGCCAGCAGAAATGGACCGGGACTAGCGGGAGATACGCAGTATTTT. As protein: CASRNGPGLAGDTQYF.

This chain joins TRBV9 and TRBJ2-2; D ambiguous. Trimming removed 4 bases at V and 0 bases at J, with 13 bases between. Germline CDR1 SGDLS, CDR2 YYNGEE. This CDR3 has 16 amino acids. CDR3 protein: CASSNKLGTNTGELFF. As DNA, the CDR3 is TGTGCCAGCAGCAACAAATTGGGGACGAACACCGGGGAGCTGTTTTTT.

J is TRBJ1-2 and V is TRBV7-2; 10 bases line up with TRBD1. The CDR3 contains 15 residues. The junction had 9 bases not matched to a gene; V was cut back by 3 bases and J by 8 bases. Germline CDR1 reads SGHTA; CDR2 reads FQGNSA. The DNA for the CDR3 is TGTGCCAGCAGCTTTGACAGGGGGCCCTCGGAGGGCTACACCTTC. Its translation: CASSFDRGPSEGYTF.

The chain is built from TRBV27 and TRBJ1-1; D uncertain. Germline CDR1 and CDR2: MNHEY and SMNVEV (reference sequence). The V and J ends lost 1 base and 6 bases respectively, with 15 bases between them. CDR3 size: 15 residues. CDR3 sequence: CASSLYQLPGAEAFF. CDR3 DNA sequence: TGTGCCAGCAGTTTATATCAGCTCCCGGGCGCTGAAGCTTTCTTT.

This sequence joins TRBV27 and TRBJ2-3; the D gene could be TRBD1 or TRBD2 (5 bases each). The ends were cut back, 2 bases at V and 4 bases at J, with 7 bases in the middle. This CDR3 region has 13 residues. Germline values: CDR1 MNHEY, CDR2 SMNVEV (reference sequence). CDR3 bases: TGTGCCAGCAGTTTACGGGGACCAGATACGCAGTATTTT. Translated, it gives CASSLRGPDTQYF.

This clone has just a few counts. V gene TRBV5-1 combines with J gene TRBJ2-5; 9 nucleotides align to TRBD2. Germline CDR1 and CDR2: SGHRS and YFSETQ. The CDR3 has 16 amino acids. After removal of 0 bases from V and 2 bases from J, the junction contained 5 bases not matched to a gene. The DNA for the CDR3 is TGCGCCAGCAGCTTGGTAGGACTAGCGCAGCAAGAGACCCAGTACTTC. Its protein product is CASSLVGLAQQETQYF.

The V gene is TRBV30, the J gene TRBJ2-3; unclear D gene. The V end was cut by 0 bases, the J end by 3 bases, with 1 base between. CDR1 is GTSNPN and CDR2 is SVGIG in the germline V gene (reference sequence). This CDR3 is built from 11 residues. The CDR3: CAWSVTDTQYF. In DNA form, the CDR3 reads TGTGCCTGGAGTGTAACAGATACGCAGTATTTT.

Within the sample, this clone is medium-sized. This chain links TRBV7-2 with TRBJ2-7, with TRBD2 identical over 9 bases. Germline V gene sequence: CDR1 SGHTA, CDR2 FQGNSA. The CDR3 is 19 amino acids. Germline trimming cut 0 bases from V and 1 base from J; bases unmatched to any gene: 13. CDR3 coding DNA: TGTGCCAGCAGCTTAGCGTGGTGGTGGGTGAGCGGGAGGTCCTACGAGCAGTACTTC. Residues: CASSLAWWWVSGRSYEQYF.

This sequence joins TRBV4-3 and TRBJ2-2, with 13 bases matching TRBD2. With V trimmed by 4 bases and J by 0 bases, 17 bases remained unmatched. CDR3 length: 22 residues. Germline V lookup: CDR1 LGHNA, CDR2 YSLEER. The CDR3 DNA reads as TGCGCCAGCAGCCCCTACCTACTAGCGGGGGGGCCGGTCAACTCGAACACCGGGGAGCTGTTTTTT. This encodes CASSPYLLAGGPVNSNTGELFF.

The chain couples TRBV19 to TRBJ1-5, with D possibly TRBD1 on 5 matching bases. The V end lost 6 bases, the J end lost 5 bases, and 14 bases lay between the germline ends. Germline V gene lookup returns CDR1 LNHDA and CDR2 SQIVND (reference sequence). The CDR3 has 14 residues. CDR3 region: CASSARGGDQPQHF. The CDR3 coding sequence is TGTGCCAGTAGCGCCCGCGGGGGGGATCAGCCCCAGCATTTT.

This clone has a handful of counts. V and J are TRBV7-9 and TRBJ1-3, with D perhaps matching TRBD1 (5 bases). With 1 base removed from V and 1 base from J, the gap between germline ends came to 11 bases. The CDR3 contains 16 residues. CDR1 and CDR2 from the germline V gene are SEHNR and FQNEAQ (reference sequence). The CDR3 reads CASSLGWGESGNTIYF. CDR3 nucleotide sequence: TGTGCCAGCAGCTTAGGTTGGGGCGAATCTGGAAACACCATATATTTT.

The chain carries TRBV5-1 and TRBJ2-7; 7 nucleotides align to TRBD1. Per germline, CDR1 SGHRS and CDR2 YFSETQ. The junction had 6 bases not matched to a gene; V was cut back by 2 bases and J by 1 base. The CDR3 is made up of 15 amino acids. The CDR3 region has the DNA TGCGCCAGCAGCTTTTGGACAGGCGAATCCTACGAGCAGTACTTC. Translated: CASSFWTGESYEQYF. Variable domain in full (rest from reference TRBV5-1 and TRBJ2-7): KAGVTQTPRYLIKTRGQQVTLSCSPISGHRSVSWYQQTPGQGLQFLFEYFSETQRNKGNFPGRFSGRQFSNSRSEMNVSTLELGDSALYLCASSFWTGESYEQYFGPGTRLTVT.

This sequence joins TRBV11-2 and TRBJ2-5; the match to TRBD2 covers 7 bases. The length of the CDR3 is 17 residues. The ends lost 5 bases at V and 9 bases at J; junction bases unmatched: 21. Germline V gene data show CDR1 as SGHAT and CDR2 as FQNNGV. The CDR3 nucleotides read TGTGCCAGCAGCCTAACAAAGCGGACTAGGCAAGTCGAGGCCCAGTACTTC. Translation: CASSLTKRTRQVEAQYF.

V gene TRBV7-2 combines with J gene TRBJ1-5; TRBD1 matches 9 bases. Germline assignment: CDR1 SGHTA and CDR2 FQGNSA. CDR3 length: 19 amino acids. Trimming cost V 2 bases and J 7 bases; bases outside gene matches: 18. The CDR3 loop is CASSLRSVGLGQGSQPQHF. The CDR3 DNA reads as TGTGCCAGCAGCTTACGGTCGGTTGGATTGGGACAGGGAAGCCAGCCCCAGCATTTT.

The V gene is TRBV6-6, the J gene TRBJ1-1; TRBD1 matches 7 bases. J gave up 5 bases and V 6 bases, and 6 bases lay outside the gene matches. This CDR3 comprises 13 residues. Germline V gene sequence: CDR1 MNHNY, CDR2 SVGAGI (reference sequence). CDR3 nucleotide sequence: TGTGCCAGCAGACAGGGGCTTCAAACTGAAGCTTTCTTT. It translates to CASRQGLQTEAFF.

The V gene is TRBV4-3, the J gene TRBJ1-4; D may be TRBD1 (5 bases). Germline-derived CDR1 and CDR2 are LGHNA and YSLEER. V lost 4 bases, J lost 7 bases, and 16 bases lay in between. The CDR3 runs to 15 residues. As DNA, the CDR3 is TGCGCCAGCAGCCTGATGTACTCAGGGCGTGAAAAACTGTTTTTT. It encodes CASSLMYSGREKLFF.